The 20 T cell receptor beta chains listed next were all sequenced from one sample in a study of blood T cell repertoires in COVID-19. Clones were sequenced by immunoSEQ multiplex PCR, and TCRdb holds only the in-frame ones, with some missing. The table records 220,000 or so clones, 90% of them present only once. Sequencing was done on a sample of PBMCs or T cells enriched from blood (not recorded which). The receptors here all came from a man aged 30 to 39 who had been exposed to COVID-19.

DNA for the CDR3: TGTGCCAGCAGCTTACTCGCCTGGGGAGGGTACAATGAGCAGTTCTTC. This sequence encodes CASSLLAWGGYNEQFF. The V gene is TRBV7-9, the J gene TRBJ2-1, with 7 bases identical to TRBD2. The V gene's germline CDR1 is SEHNR and CDR2 FQNEAQ (reference sequence). The V segment lost 2 bases and the J segment 4 bases; nucleotides outside the gene matches: 8. This CDR3 is 16 amino acids long.

CDR3 region: CASSLALVGSSYEQYF. The CDR3 DNA reads as TGTGCCAGCAGCTTAGCTCTAGTCGGCTCATCCTACGAGCAGTACTTC. The chain uses TRBV7-2 and TRBJ2-7; D is unclear. Trimming pared 0 bases from V and 1 base from J, leaving 13 bases between. The CDR3 spans 16 residues. The germline gives CDR1 SGHTA, CDR2 FQGNSA. Supplemented by reference TRBV7-2 and TRBJ2-7, the full variable domain reads GAGVSQSPSNKVTEKGKDVELRCDPISGHTALYWYRQSLGQGLEFLIYFQGNSAPDKSGLPSDRFSAERTGGSVSTLTIQRTQQEDSAVYLCASSLALVGSSYEQYFGPGTRLTVT.

This chain connects TRBV6-1 to TRBJ2-7; TRBD1 might be the D (5 bases). The germline V gene encodes CDR1 MNHNS and CDR2 SASEGT. The CDR3 loop spans 15 amino acids. V lost 2 bases and J 0 bases, leaving 11 bases between the germline ends. This CDR3 is CASSEQGRTSYEQYF. The CDR3 DNA follows: TGTGCCAGCAGTGAACAGGGAAGGACCTCCTACGAGCAGTACTTC.

In DNA form, the CDR3 reads TGTGCCAGTAGTAGAGTGCGGGGGAACACTGAAGCTTTCTTT. It encodes CASSRVRGNTEAFF. The V gene is TRBV19, the J gene TRBJ1-1; D call uncertain. V was cut by 4 bases and J by 1 base, with 10 bases left in between. This CDR3 contains 14 residues. Looked up from germline, CDR1 is LNHDA and CDR2 is SQIVND (reference sequence).

The V call is TRBV29-1, the J call TRBJ2-3; tentatively, D is TRBD2 (5 bases). The CDR3 loop spans 13 amino acids. CDR1 SQVTM and CDR2 ANQGSEA come from the germline V gene. Trimming cost V 6 bases and J 7 bases, with 17 bases left between them. CDR3: CSVGSNKKYTQYF. Written as DNA, the CDR3 is TGCAGCGTGGGGAGCAATAAGAAGTATACGCAGTATTTT.

CDR3 sequence: CASSLTEKDGYTF. The CDR3 DNA is TGTGCCAGCAGCTTAACGGAGAAAGATGGCTACACCTTC. The V call is TRBV7-3, the J call TRBJ1-2; no clear D. Germline values: CDR1 SGHTA, CDR2 FQGTGA. The germline V and J ends were trimmed by 0 bases and 6 bases, with 8 bases remaining between them. The CDR3 totals 13 residues.

The chain links TRBV4-3 to TRBJ2-7, with 8 nucleotides matching TRBD1. CDR3 length equals 14 residues. Germline assignment: CDR1 LGHNA and CDR2 YSLEER. The J segment lost 4 bases and the V segment lost 0 bases, leaving 2 bases of the junction unmatched. CDR3 residues: CASSQERQGYEQYF. CDR3 sequence (DNA): TGCGCCAGCAGCCAAGAGCGACAGGGGTACGAGCAGTACTTC.

The genes are TRBV7-9 and TRBJ1-2; maybe TRBD1 (6 bases). The germline CDR1 and CDR2 sequences are SEHNR and FQNEAQ (reference sequence). This CDR3 region has 12 residues. The V end lost 1 base, the J end lost 8 bases, and 8 bases lay between the germline ends. CDR3 protein: CASSLGQVGYTF. CDR3 nucleotide sequence: TGTGCCAGCAGCTTAGGACAGGTCGGCTACACCTTC.

J is TRBJ2-5 and V is TRBV5-6; possibly TRBD1 for D (5 bases). The CDR3 totals 15 residues. V was cut by 0 bases and J by 2 bases, with 11 bases left in between. Germline assignment: CDR1 SGHDT and CDR2 YYEEEE. In DNA, the CDR3 is TGTGCCAGCAGCTTGGGGCAGGGCTCTCAAGAGACCCAGTACTTC. It translates to CASSLGQGSQETQYF.

The CDR3 bases are TGCGCCAGCAGCTTGGGGGGGACAGCCGACTACGAGCAGTACTTC. This sequence encodes CASSLGGTADYEQYF. V is TRBV5-1 and J is TRBJ2-7; 7 bases align to TRBD1. The V gene's germline CDR1 is SGHRS and CDR2 YFSETQ. V was pared by 0 bases and J by 3 bases, with 6 bases of the junction left unmatched. CDR3 size: 15 residues.

This chain uses TRBV5-5 with TRBJ1-5, with D maybe TRBD1 (6 bases). This CDR3 contains 16 residues. V lost 4 bases and J 4 bases, leaving 18 bases between the germline ends. Germline CDR1 SGHKS, CDR2 YYEKEE (reference sequence). This CDR3 reads CASSLLAGEFNQPQHF. CDR3 sequence (DNA): TGTGCCAGCAGCCTTCTCGCAGGGGAATTTAATCAGCCCCAGCATTTT.

This rearrangement joins TRBV30 to TRBJ1-1; perhaps TRBD1 as D (5 bases). CDR1 is GTSNPN and CDR2 is SVGIG in the germline V gene (reference sequence). Trimming took off 0 bases at V and 11 bases at J, with 13 bases between the two ends. This CDR3 is 12 amino acids long. DNA of the CDR3: TGTGCCTGGAGTGTAATCCAGGGTGACGCTTTCTTT. Translating it yields CAWSVIQGDAFF.

The chain uses TRBV27 and TRBJ2-2, with D unclear. CDR3 length: 16 amino acids. CDR1 is MNHEY and CDR2 is SMNVEV in the germline V gene (reference sequence). Trimming cost V 2 bases and J 0 bases, with 10 bases left between them. The CDR3 nucleotides read TGTGCCAGCAGTTTAACGACATATGCGAACACCGGGGAGCTGTTTTTT. Encoded protein: CASSLTTYANTGELFF.

This chain connects TRBV7-2 to TRBJ2-5; TRBD2 agrees at 13 bases. CDR1 SGHTA and CDR2 FQGNSA come from the germline V gene. This CDR3 comprises 16 residues. With 4 bases clipped from V and 5 bases from J, the junction kept 7 bases outside the gene matches. DNA of the CDR3: TGTGCCAGCAGCTCCCGGACTAGCGGGGGCTGGGAGACCCAGTACTTC. Residues: CASSSRTSGGWETQYF. Combining the CDR3 with reference TRBV7-2 and TRBJ2-5 gives the whole variable domain GAGVSQSPSNKVTEKGKDVELRCDPISGHTALYWYRQSLGQGLEFLIYFQGNSAPDKSGLPSDRFSAERTGGSVSTLTIQRTQQEDSAVYLCASSSRTSGGWETQYFGPGTRLLVL.

This clone was recorded only once. This specimen includes other DNA sequences encoding the same CDR3. The chain joins TRBV19 to TRBJ2-3; 11 nucleotides match TRBD2. The CDR3 has 15 amino acids. V lost 5 bases to trimming and J lost 3 bases; unmatched junction nucleotides: 4. Germline V gene lookup returns CDR1 LNHDA and CDR2 SQIVND (reference sequence). The CDR3 DNA reads TGTGCCAGTAGTGGACTAGCGGGTGGGACAGATACGCAGTATTTT. Translating it yields CASSGLAGGTDTQYF.

The CDR3 loop reads CAWSPAGGTIYF. The CDR3 region has the DNA TGTGCCTGGTCTCCTGCGGGGGGCACCATATATTTT. This rearrangement joins TRBV30 to TRBJ1-3; perhaps TRBD1 as D (5 bases). The CDR3 consists of 12 residues. Per germline, CDR1 GTSNPN and CDR2 SVGIG (reference sequence). V was cut by 5 bases and J by 9 bases, with 14 bases left in between.

The table lists this clone with a count of one. V and J are TRBV20-1 and TRBJ2-5, with 10 bases matching TRBD1. This CDR3 is 17 amino acids long. Germline V CDR1 and CDR2: DFQATT, SNEGSKA (reference sequence). V dropped 3 bases and J dropped 0; count of bases not matched to a gene: 10. CDR3 protein: CSASRQGAIMYQETQYF. The CDR3 bases are TGCAGTGCTAGTAGACAGGGGGCCATAATGTACCAAGAGACCCAGTACTTC.

The chain carries TRBV5-5 and TRBJ1-5; D is unresolved. Between the trimmed V and J ends, which lost 5 bases and 4 bases, there was a span of 13 bases. The CDR3 has 14 residues. From germline, CDR1 is SGHKS and CDR2 YYEKEE (reference sequence). The CDR3 sequence: CASSPGGLNQPQHF. CDR3 coding DNA: TGTGCCAGCAGTCCGGGAGGCCTGAATCAGCCCCAGCATTTT.

The J gene is TRBJ2-7, the V gene TRBV7-9; 7 nucleotides match TRBD1. This CDR3 contains 15 residues. Germline V gives CDR1 SEHNR, CDR2 FQNEAQ (reference sequence). Unmatched junction bases numbered 8, after V lost 5 bases and J lost 1 base. The CDR3 protein is CASSANYRGSYEQYF. The CDR3 DNA reads as TGTGCCAGCAGCGCAAATTACAGGGGATCCTACGAGCAGTACTTC.

The V gene is TRBV5-8, the J gene TRBJ1-6; D call uncertain. Trimming removed 6 bases from V and 10 bases from J, with 20 bases in between. The CDR3 is 15 residues long. CDR1 and CDR2 from the germline V gene are SGHTS and YDEGEE. The CDR3 sequence: CASKRGLARYSPLHF. The CDR3 DNA follows: TGTGCCAGCAAACGAGGCCTGGCAAGGTACTCACCCCTCCACTTT.